These 14 T cell receptor beta chains were sequenced from one sample in a study of immune characterization of retroperitoneal liposarcoma (dated by TCRdb to between 2018 and 2021). Libraries were made using PCR. The listed sequencing device is NextSeq 500. TCRdb handled the public reads itself, with Q25 trimming in fastp and clone calling in MiXCR, and kept productive beta chains. Under each unique CDR3 protein, matching rows form one entry showing the most common genes and DNA. The sample includes about 2,000 distinct CDR3 sequences, with over 40% observed a single time. Together, the top ten hold roughly 20% of the sample. The specimen sequenced was tumor tissue. The receptors derive from a male donor with retroperitoneal liposarcoma.

As to this clonotype: This likely comes from a read error, as the CDR3 has no conserved phenylalanine or tryptophan at its end. CDR3 bases: TGTGCCAGTAGTTTTGGTCCCCAGGGGAAAGTGGAGACCCAGTACTCC. This gives the protein CASSFGPQGKVETQYS. This chain links TRBV27 with TRBJ2-5; possibly TRBD1 for D (6 bases). The CDR3 is made up of 16 amino acids. Germline lookup yields CDR1 MNHEY and CDR2 SMNVEV (reference sequence).

Judged by abundance, this clonotype is large (0.1 to 1%). The gene calls are TRBV27 and TRBJ2-3; 10 positions match TRBD2. The V gene's germline CDR1 is MNHEY and CDR2 SMNVEV (reference sequence). Germline trimming cut 5 bases from V and 7 bases from J; bases unmatched to any gene: 15. This CDR3 has 17 amino acids. The CDR3 nucleotides read TGTGCCAGCAGTACATCCTGGTCTAGCGGGAGTATGTATACGCAGTATTTT. Translating gives CASSTSWSSGSMYTQYF.

Sample share makes this clonotype large. This sequence joins TRBV6-1 and TRBJ2-1; perhaps TRBD1 as D (5 bases). Germline assignment: CDR1 MNHNS and CDR2 SASEGT. Trimming pared 6 bases from V and 9 bases from J, leaving 12 bases between. This CDR3 contains 12 residues. DNA for the CDR3: TGTGCCAGCAGAGACAGTTCCCGTGAGCAGTTCTTC. Its protein is CASRDSSREQFF.

This clonotype is judged medium-sized. This rearrangement joins TRBV6-1 to TRBJ2-1; TRBD1 matches 7 bases. Germline values: CDR1 MNHNS, CDR2 SASEGT. The trim removed 6 bases at V and 13 bases at J, leaving 21 bases unmatched. This CDR3 contains 16 residues. Written as DNA, the CDR3 is TGTGCCAGCAGGCAGGGGGTGACCCAGCAGACGGAGACCCAGTTCTTC. It specifies CASRQGVTQQTETQFF.

This clonotype occurred a few times. The rearrangement uses TRBV6-1 and TRBJ2-3; 8 nucleotides agree with TRBD2. The J call may be in error: the DNA end matches TRBJ2-5 better. This CDR3 spans 13 amino acids. From germline, CDR1 is MNHNS and CDR2 SASEGT. The CDR3 loop reads CASGREVRETQYF. In DNA form, the CDR3 reads TGTGCCAGCGGGCGGGAGGTCCGGGAGACCCAGTACTTC.

Judged by abundance, this clonotype is large. V usage is TRBV6-1 and J usage is TRBJ2-1; TRBD1 agrees at 7 bases. Germline V lookup: CDR1 MNHNS, CDR2 SASEGT. This CDR3 has 13 residues. V trimming: 5 bases; J trimming: 7 bases; junction bases outside the gene matches: 5. The CDR3 DNA reads as TGTGCCAGCAGTTCTGGGACAGAAAATGAGCAGTTCTTC. Amino acids: CASSSGTENEQFF.

The CDR3 reads CATSRDGRGRTNTGELFF. The CDR3 DNA follows: TGTGCCACCAGCAGAGATGGTAGGGGGCGGACGAACACCGGGGAGCTGTTTTTT. This chain joins TRBV15 and TRBJ2-2; 7 nucleotides line up with TRBD1. The CDR3 consists of 18 residues. Germline CDR1 and CDR2: LNHNV and YYDKDF (reference sequence). Losses at the gene ends were 0 bases for V and 0 bases for J; bases not matched to a gene: 7. Drawing the rest from reference TRBV15 and TRBJ2-2, the complete variable domain is DAMVIQNPRYQVTQFGKPVTLSCSQTLNHNVMYWYQQKSSQAPKLLFHYYDKDFNNEADTPDNFQSRRPNTSFCFLDIRSPGLGDTAMYLCATSRDGRGRTNTGELFFGEGSRLTVL.

This clonotype was counted only a few times. The CDR3 DNA reads TGTGCCAGCAGTGAAGCCTTTTGGCCGGGACAAGAGACCCAGTACTTC. It is translated as CASSEAFWPGQETQYF. The chain recombines TRBV6-1 with TRBJ2-5; possible D gene TRBD2, 5 bases. In germline, CDR1 is MNHNS, CDR2 SASEGT. This CDR3 region has 16 residues. Trimming removed 0 bases at V and 2 bases at J, with 13 bases between.

Comments on this clonotype: Here the CDR3 omits its conserved ending phenylalanine or tryptophan, so a read error is the likely source. The gene calls are TRBV10-2 and TRBJ2-5; TRBD2 aligns across 7 bases. The J call may be wrong; the DNA end is better matched by TRBJ2-1. Germline CDR1 WSHSY, CDR2 SAAADI. The CDR3 has 16 residues. The CDR3: CASSESSGLIGSEQFL. CDR3 nucleotide sequence: TGCGCCAGCAGTGAAAGTAGCGGGCTTATAGGCTCCGAGCAGTTCTTA.

This sequence joins TRBV6-1 and TRBJ2-1; D is possibly TRBD1 (6 bases). The V and J ends lost 6 bases and 6 bases respectively, with 30 bases between them. CDR3 length: 19 amino acids. Germline loops: CDR1 MNHNS, CDR2 SASEGT. The CDR3 region is CASSIISTSGTTGSNEQFF. The DNA of the CDR3 is TGTGCCAGCAGCATAATCTCTACCTCCGGGACAACGGGGAGCAATGAGCAGTTCTTC.

The chain combines TRBV6-5 with TRBJ2-2; no reliable D call. CDR1 and CDR2 from the germline V gene are MNHEY and SVGAGI. V was clipped by 5 bases and J by 4 bases, with 8 bases between them. The CDR3 totals 13 residues. The CDR3 DNA reads as TGTGCCAGCAGTCCAGGATTCACCGGGGAGCTGTTTTTT. This encodes CASSPGFTGELFF.

J is TRBJ2-6 and V is TRBV5-3; D gene ambiguous. TRBV5-3 falls under the ORF class, with uncertain function. Trimming took off 1 base at V and 19 bases at J, with 18 bases between the two ends. The CDR3 totals 13 residues. CDR3 protein: CARSLTPRRPSTF. In DNA form, the CDR3 reads TGTGCCAGAAGCTTGACACCCCGGAGACCCAGTACTTTC.

The chain is built from TRBV6-1 and TRBJ2-1, with 10 bases matching TRBD2. This CDR3 has 15 amino acids. The trim removed 4 bases at V and 5 bases at J, leaving 5 bases unmatched. Germline-derived CDR1 and CDR2 are MNHNS and SASEGT. CDR3 sequence (DNA): TGTGCCAGCAGTGGGAGCGGGAGGGCCCACAATGAGCAGTTCTTC. Translated, it gives CASSGSGRAHNEQFF.

The CDR3 region is CASSSRRVGDTQYF. CDR3 DNA sequence: TGTGCCAGCAGTTCCCGTCGGGTAGGAGATACGCAGTATTTT. V is TRBV27 and J is TRBJ2-3; D call uncertain. With 4 bases removed from V and 5 bases from J, the gap between germline ends came to 13 bases. The CDR3 runs to 14 residues. Germline-derived CDR1 and CDR2 are MNHEY and SMNVEV (reference sequence).